Below, 10 T cell receptor beta chains from the same sample are listed, as sequenced in a study of tumor-infiltrating lymphocytes in primary liver carcinoma. With around 500 ng total RNA as template and a constant-region primer, TCR beta cDNA was made. Libraries for TCR beta were built through three nested multiplex PCR rounds, which together made up a slightly modified ARM-PCR procedure. TRBV1-TRBV30 forward primers paired with a C-beta reverse primer were used in the first two PCR rounds, which ran about 11 cycles each. Using its own MiXCR run on the multiplex PCR reads, TCRdb lists one record per CDR3 protein. The sample consists of 20,000 to 25,000 distinct CDR3 sequences, 60% to 80% of them appearing once. Co-extracted RNA and DNA came from around 18-30 mg of unsorted bulk tissue. Material for sequencing was liver tumor tissue from sampling region 1. Sample subset: tumor region T1, superior pole. These receptors were collected from a woman in her 30s with primary liver carcinoma and hepatitis B virus infection.

This clonotype was detected only a few times. The junction and the germline gene differ at one end; a read error may be behind it. This chain joins TRBV7-8 and TRBJ2-7; D gene uncertain. CDR1 and CDR2 (germline): SGHVS, FQNEAQ. The CDR3 totals 12 residues. The CDR3 loop is CAISLVAYEQYF. CDR3 in DNA: TGTGCCATCAGCTTAGTGGCCTATGAGCAGTACTTC.

About this clonotype itself: At one end, the junction sequence differs from germline, possibly due to a read error. V gene TRBV11-3 combines with J gene TRBJ2-1, with 7 bases aligning to TRBD1. The CDR3 is 14 amino acids. Germline assignment: CDR1 SGHNT and CDR2 YENEEA. The DNA for the CDR3 is TGTACCAGCAGCGAGGGACAGTACTACAATGAGCAGTTCTTC. This encodes CTSSEGQYYNEQFF.

About this clonotype: The DNA is omitted, as the CDR3 cannot be located on it reliably, and the CDR3 follows TCRdb's listing. J is TRBJ1-2 and V is TRBV29-1. The germline CDR1 and CDR2 sequences are SQVTM and ANQGSEA. The CDR3 adds up to 11 amino acids, both ends counted. CDR3 protein: CSALASYDCTF.

Notes on this clonotype: One end of the junction varies from germline; a read error may be responsible. V usage is TRBV28 and J usage is TRBJ2-5; D is ambiguous. Germline V gene data show CDR1 as MDHEN and CDR2 as SYDVKM. This CDR3 contains 14 residues. The CDR3 sequence is CTSSSILPQETQYF. Here the CDR3 DNA reads TGTACCAGCAGTTCCATCCTACCCCAAGAGACCCAATACTTC.

The chain joins TRBV28 to TRBJ2-2; D possibly corresponds to TRBD2 (5 bases). V shed 2 bases and J shed 4 bases, with 5 bases lying between them. CDR3 length: 13 residues. Germline CDR1 MDHEN, CDR2 SYDVKM. CDR3 nucleotide sequence: TGTGCCAGCAGTTTAAGCGGCACCGGGGAGCTGTTTTTT. Residues: CASSLSGTGELFF.

With regard to this clonotype: One junction end disagrees with the germline gene, perhaps due to a read error. The V gene is TRBV11-2, the J gene TRBJ2-7; D uncertain. CDR1 and CDR2 (germline): SGHAT, FQNNGV. The CDR3 extends over 13 amino acids. CDR3 protein: CASKTARNYEQHF. As DNA, the CDR3 is TGTGCCAGCAAGACTGCGAGGAACTACGAGCAGCACTTC.

A note on this clonotype: The junction differs from germline at one of its ends, possibly a read error. The gene calls are TRBV6-6 and TRBJ2-3; maybe TRBD2 (6 bases). Germline V CDR1 and CDR2: MNHNY, SVGAGI (reference sequence). The CDR3 is 17 amino acids. CDR3 loop: CAISSTLDRGGQIGQYF. The DNA of the CDR3 is TGCGCCATCAGTTCCACCTTAGATCGGGGAGGCCAGATAGGGCAGTATTTT.

Concerning this clonotype itself: One end of the junction fails to match germline, which may point to a read error. This sequence joins TRBV11-1 and TRBJ2-1, with D perhaps being TRBD1 or TRBD2 (5 bases each). Germline V CDR1 and CDR2: SGHAT, FQDESV (reference sequence). The CDR3 runs 15 residues. CDR3 region: CASSRRRGSYNEQFF. In DNA, the CDR3 is TGTGCCAGCAGCCGGAGACGGGGCTCCTACAATGAGCAATTCTTC.

Notes on this clonotype: At one end, the junction sequence differs from germline, possibly due to a read error. V gene TRBV28 combines with J gene TRBJ2-1; possibly TRBD1 for D (6 bases). Germline assignment: CDR1 MDHEN and CDR2 SYDVKM. The CDR3 has 12 residues. DNA of the CDR3: TGTGCCAGCAGTGTTACAGGGAATGCGCAGTTTTTC. This codes for CASSVTGNAQFF.

About this clonotype itself: The conserved phenylalanine or tryptophan is not found at the CDR3 terminus, so this likely reflects a read error. This chain joins TRBV11-2 and TRBJ1-6; TRBD1 is a possible D gene (5 bases). The length of the CDR3 is 14 residues. Germline V lookup: CDR1 SGHAT, CDR2 FQNNGV. The CDR3 nucleotides read TGTGCTAGCGGGAAAGGGATAGGGGATTCGCCCCTCCACGTT. Its translation is CASGKGIGDSPLHV.